Each of the 23 T cell receptor beta chains below was sequenced from the same sample in a study of blood T cell repertoires in COVID-19. Assay used: immunoSEQ multiplex PCR; TCRdb lists only in-frame clones, some missing. The sample lists about 260,000 clones, about 90% occurring once. Specimen: peripheral blood. The receptors derive from a young adult with COVID-19, enrolled during active disease.

This chain connects TRBV4-3 to TRBJ2-1, with 7 nucleotides matching TRBD2. In germline, CDR1 is LGHNA, CDR2 YSLEER. The length of the CDR3 is 15 residues. With 0 bases clipped from V and 6 bases from J, the junction kept 5 bases outside the gene matches. The CDR3 loop is CASSQETSFSNEQFF. CDR3 coding DNA: TGCGCCAGCAGCCAAGAGACTAGCTTTTCCAATGAGCAGTTCTTC.

This rearrangement joins TRBV28 to TRBJ2-7; tentatively, D is TRBD2 (6 bases). V gave up 2 bases and J gave up 0 bases, with 14 bases separating them. Germline CDR1 and CDR2: MDHEN and SYDVKM. The CDR3 runs 16 residues. The CDR3 DNA sequence: TGTGCCAGCAGTTTACTCCTCACCGGGAGCTCCTACGAGCAGTACTTC. It encodes CASSLLLTGSSYEQYF. The whole variable domain, remainder taken from reference TRBV28 and TRBJ2-7, is DVKVTQSSRYLVKRTGEKVFLECVQDMDHENMFWYRQDPGLGLRLIYFSYDVKMKEKGDIPEGYSVSREKKERFSLILESASTNQTSMYLCASSLLLTGSSYEQYFGPGTRLTVT.

In its sample, this clone was seen a few times. This chain uses TRBV12-3 or TRBV12-4 with TRBJ2-1, with 8 bases aligning to TRBD1. V lost 8 bases and J lost 4; bases outside the gene matches: 4. CDR3 length: 13 residues. CDR3 residues: CASSTGAYNEQFF. The CDR3 nucleotides are TGTGCCAGCTCGACAGGGGCGTACAATGAGCAGTTCTTC.

CDR3 sequence reads: CASSFDSNYGYTF. CDR3 DNA sequence: TGTGCCAGCAGTTTTGACAGTAACTATGGCTACACCTTC. This rearrangement joins TRBV28 to TRBJ1-2, with D possibly being TRBD1 (5 bases). The CDR3 consists of 13 residues. The germline V and J ends were trimmed by 3 bases and 1 base, with 6 bases remaining between them. CDR1 is MDHEN and CDR2 is SYDVKM in the germline V gene.

The chain has TRBV27 and TRBJ2-2; 10 positions match TRBD2. The CDR3 length is 15 residues. Trimming at V came to 6 bases and at J to 4 bases, leaving 5 bases not matched to a gene. Germline loops: CDR1 MNHEY, CDR2 SMNVEV (reference sequence). This CDR3 reads CASSLAGVGTGELFF. The DNA of the CDR3 is TGTGCCAGCAGCCTAGCGGGAGTAGGCACCGGGGAGCTGTTTTTT.

This clone has more than one count but fewer than ten. The chain is built from TRBV24-1 and TRBJ1-5, with TRBD1 matching over 7 bases. V dropped 4 bases and J dropped 2; count of bases not matched to a gene: 4. CDR1 and CDR2 from the germline V gene are KGHDR and SFDVKD. CDR3 length: 15 amino acids. The CDR3 loop is CATSDLTGGNQPQHF. The DNA for the CDR3 is TGTGCCACCAGTGACCTTACAGGGGGCAATCAGCCCCAGCATTTT.

The CDR3 DNA sequence: TGTGCCAGCAGCCAAGACCTTAGCGGTCACTACGAGCAGTACTTC. It encodes CASSQDLSGHYEQYF. V usage is TRBV14 and J usage is TRBJ2-7; D may be TRBD2 (6 bases). V lost 0 bases to trimming and J lost 3 bases, with 12 bases between them. This CDR3 has 15 residues. The V gene's germline CDR1 is SGHDN and CDR2 FVKESK.

V and J are TRBV5-6 and TRBJ2-5; D not resolved. CDR1 is SGHDT, CDR2 YYEEEE, per germline. The CDR3 extends over 13 amino acids. The V end lost 1 base, the J end lost 2 bases, and 6 bases lay between the germline ends. Written as DNA, the CDR3 is TGTGCCAGCAGCTTGTTAAATCAAGAGACCCAGTACTTC. It yields the protein CASSLLNQETQYF.

This chain joins TRBV5-8 and TRBJ2-5; D uncertain. The V gene lost 4 bases and the J gene lost 1 base, with 8 bases spanning the gap. CDR1 is SGHTS, CDR2 YDEGEE, per germline. This CDR3 spans 13 amino acids. Here the CDR3 reads CASSARLQETQYF. Here the CDR3 DNA reads TGTGCCAGCAGCGCCAGACTCCAAGAGACCCAGTACTTC. Full variable domain (outside the CDR3, taken from reference TRBV5-8 and TRBJ2-5): EAGVTQSPTHLIKTRGQQATLRCSPISGHTSVYWYQQALGLGLQFLLWYDEGEERNRGNFPPRFSGRQFPNYSSELNVNALELEDSALYLCASSARLQETQYFGPGTRLLVL.

This rearrangement joins TRBV3-1 (or the pseudogene TRBV3-2) to TRBJ2-7; 11 nucleotides align to TRBD2. CDR3 length equals 14 residues. V gave up 4 bases and J gave up 3 bases; unmatched junction bases: 2. From germline, CDR1 is LGHDT and CDR2 YNNKEL (reference sequence). CDR3: CASSLGLAVYEQYF. In DNA, the CDR3 is TGTGCCAGCAGCCTGGGACTAGCGGTCTACGAGCAGTACTTC.

The rearrangement uses TRBV19 and TRBJ2-1; D unresolved. CDR1 and CDR2 from the germline V gene are LNHDA and SQIVND (reference sequence). Trimming stripped 7 bases from V and 0 bases from J, with 7 bases between. The length of the CDR3 is 13 residues. The CDR3 loop reads CASTPSSYNEQFF. The DNA for the CDR3 is TGTGCCAGTACACCGAGCTCCTACAATGAGCAGTTCTTC.

V gene TRBV7-3 combines with J gene TRBJ2-5, with D perhaps matching TRBD1 (5 bases). The V and J ends lost 0 bases and 3 bases respectively, with 5 bases between them. This CDR3 region has 13 residues. Germline lookup yields CDR1 SGHTA and CDR2 FQGTGA. This CDR3 is CASSLTGEETQYF. Here the CDR3 DNA reads TGTGCCAGCAGCTTAACAGGGGAAGAGACCCAGTACTTC.

J is TRBJ2-1 and V is TRBV19; 9 bases are a match to TRBD1. CDR1 is LNHDA and CDR2 is SQIVND in the germline V gene (reference sequence). With V trimmed by 6 bases and J by 7 bases, 10 bases remained unmatched. The CDR3 runs 15 residues. CDR3 amino acids: CASRHMGTGINEQFF. The CDR3 nucleotides read TGTGCCAGTAGACACATGGGGACAGGGATTAATGAGCAGTTCTTC. Looking up the rest from reference TRBV19 and TRBJ2-1 gives the full variable domain: DGGITQSPKYLFRKEGQNVTLSCEQNLNHDAMYWYRQDPGQGLRLIYYSQIVNDFQKGDIAEGYSVSREKKESFPLTVTSAQKNPTAFYLCASRHMGTGINEQFFGPGTRLTVL.

The chain carries TRBV7-9 and TRBJ2-1; tentative D call: TRBD2 (5 bases). The CDR3 is made up of 16 amino acids. CDR1 is SEHNR and CDR2 is FQNEAQ in the germline V gene (reference sequence). Trimming took 8 bases from V and 2 from J, leaving 19 bases between them. As DNA, the CDR3 is TGTGCCAGCCACTCACCGGGGAGCTGGGCCTACAATGAGCAGTTCTTC. Encoded protein: CASHSPGSWAYNEQFF.

The V and J genes are TRBV7-3 and TRBJ2-7; unclear D gene. The ends were cut back, 0 bases at V and 1 base at J, with 4 bases in the middle. Germline CDR1 reads SGHTA; CDR2 reads FQGTGA. The CDR3 spans 13 residues. CDR3 loop: CASSLTPSYEQYF. In DNA form, the CDR3 reads TGTGCCAGCAGCTTAACTCCTTCCTACGAGCAGTACTTC.

J is TRBJ2-1 and V is TRBV25-1, with 11 positions matching TRBD2. Germline CDR1 MGHDK, CDR2 SYGVNS. The CDR3 has 15 amino acids. The V and J ends lost 2 bases and 7 bases, in that order; junction bases with no gene match: 4. This chain's CDR3 is CASSETSGSQNEQFF. For the CDR3, the DNA is TGTGCCAGCAGTGAAACTAGCGGGAGTCAAAATGAGCAGTTCTTC.

The chain employs TRBV4-1 and TRBJ1-1; D is undetermined. V lost 0 bases, J lost 11 bases, and 16 bases lay in between. Looked up from germline, CDR1 is MGHRA and CDR2 is YSYEKL. The CDR3 consists of 14 residues. For the CDR3, the DNA is TGCGCCAGCAGCCAAGAAGCCAGACTGAATGGGGCTTTCTTT. It encodes CASSQEARLNGAFF.

This clone showed up just once. V gene TRBV11-2 combines with J gene TRBJ2-7, with TRBD2 matching 10 bases. The CDR3 spans 15 residues. The germline gives CDR1 SGHAT, CDR2 FQNNGV. Unmatched junction bases numbered 7, after V lost 1 base and J lost 7 bases. The CDR3 loop reads CASSLVVAGGEEQYF. CDR3 DNA sequence: TGTGCCAGCAGCTTAGTGGTAGCGGGAGGAGAGGAGCAGTACTTC.

This sequence joins TRBV27 and TRBJ1-2; tentatively, D is TRBD1 (6 bases). This CDR3 is built from 14 residues. With 2 bases removed from V and 5 bases from J, the gap between germline ends came to 12 bases. Germline V gives CDR1 MNHEY, CDR2 SMNVEV (reference sequence). This CDR3 is CASSLGAGVYGYTF. CDR3 DNA sequence: TGTGCCAGCAGTTTAGGTGCAGGGGTGTATGGCTACACCTTC.

This clone was recorded a few times. The chain combines TRBV20-1 with TRBJ2-3, with TRBD2 matching 7 bases. The CDR3 is made up of 14 amino acids. The V segment lost 3 bases and the J segment 0 bases; nucleotides outside the gene matches: 3. The germline gives CDR1 DFQATT, CDR2 SNEGSKA (reference sequence). The CDR3 region is CSASLAASTDTQYF. CDR3 DNA sequence: TGCAGTGCTAGTCTAGCGGCTAGCACAGATACGCAGTATTTT.

The chain carries TRBV10-3 and TRBJ2-1, with 8 bases fitting TRBD1. Trimming removed 2 bases from V and 6 bases from J; junction bases left unmatched: 3. CDR3 length: 14 amino acids. Germline V gene sequence: CDR1 ENHRY, CDR2 SYGVKD. CDR3 sequence (DNA): TGTGCCATCAGTGAGGGGACAGGACCCAATGAGCAGTTCTTC. As protein: CAISEGTGPNEQFF.

V usage is TRBV30 and J usage is TRBJ1-5, with 9 positions matching TRBD1. CDR3 length: 13 residues. The V gene end was trimmed by 5 bases and the J gene end by 1 base; junction bases not matched to a gene: 0. Germline loops: CDR1 GTSNPN, CDR2 SVGIG (reference sequence). CDR3 region: CAWDRGSNQPQHF. The CDR3 DNA follows: TGTGCCTGGGACAGGGGGAGCAATCAGCCCCAGCATTTT.

The genes are TRBV6-6 and TRBJ1-6; tentative D call: TRBD1 (6 bases). Germline values: CDR1 MNHNY, CDR2 SVGAGI (reference sequence). Trimming shortened V by 5 bases and J by 4 bases, and 15 bases separated the two germline ends. CDR3 length: 16 residues. The CDR3: CASSPHGQQYNSPLHF. CDR3 sequence (DNA): TGTGCCAGCAGTCCCCACGGACAGCAATATAATTCACCCCTCCACTTT.